Shown below are 10 T cell receptor beta chains from a single sample sequenced in a study of CD8 T cells in ankylosing spondylitis. A single record per CDR3 protein comes from TCRdb applying MiXCR to the 5' RACE reads. The sample shows about 90,000 distinct CDR3 sequences, around 30% of them seen only once. Sequenced: blood, either unsorted or a sorted T cell fraction (not recorded which). The source of these receptors is a male donor with ankylosing spondylitis or in good health (not recorded which).

For this clonotype: One base away lies a much larger clone, so this may be a sequencing read error. The V and J genes are TRBV5-1 and TRBJ1-1; 7 bases map to TRBD1. V was clipped by 8 bases and J by 5 bases; unmatched bases: 9. Looked up from germline, CDR1 is SGHRS and CDR2 is YFSETQ. This CDR3 region has 13 residues. The chain's CDR3 is CASGLQGGTEAFF. As DNA, the CDR3 is TGCGCCAGTGGGCTCCAGGGGGGAACTGAAGCTTTCTTT.

This clonotype was observed a few times. This chain links TRBV12-3 or TRBV12-4 with TRBJ2-7; tentative D call: TRBD2 (7 bases). This CDR3 is built from 12 residues. V was pared by 7 bases and J by 4 bases, with 11 bases between. The chain's CDR3 is CASNKGGYEQYF. In nucleotides, the CDR3 is TGTGCCAGCAATAAGGGGGGGTACGAGCAGTACTTC.

The chain has TRBV27 and TRBJ1-6, with 9 bases fitting TRBD1. With 7 bases clipped from V and 9 bases from J, the junction kept 7 bases outside the gene matches. This CDR3 is built from 14 residues. CDR1 is MNHEY, CDR2 SMNVEV, per germline (reference sequence). CDR3 amino acids: CASTAQGASSPLHF. In DNA, the CDR3 is TGTGCCAGCACTGCACAGGGGGCGAGTTCACCCCTCCACTTT.

The V gene is TRBV16, the J gene TRBJ1-1; D is unclear. Germline lookup yields CDR1 KGHSY and CDR2 FQNENV. Trimming took 0 bases from V and 4 from J, leaving 6 bases between them. CDR3 size: 13 residues. DNA of the CDR3: TGTGCCAGCAGCCAATCTACGGTCACTGAAGCTTTCTTT. Translated, it gives CASSQSTVTEAFF.

V and J are TRBV5-1 and TRBJ2-2; D is ambiguous. This CDR3 comprises 13 residues. The germline V and J ends were trimmed by 4 bases and 1 base, with 5 bases remaining between them. In germline, CDR1 is SGHRS, CDR2 YFSETQ. DNA of the CDR3: TGCGCCAGCAGCGCTCAGAACACCGGGGAGCTGTTTTTT. Amino acids: CASSAQNTGELFF.

This clonotype was detected only a few times. V is TRBV5-1 and J is TRBJ2-6; 11 bases align to TRBD2. Per germline, CDR1 SGHRS and CDR2 YFSETQ. V shed 4 bases, J shed 0 bases, and the junction held 6 bases outside the gene matches. The CDR3 totals 18 residues. CDR3 amino acids: CASSPGLAGISGANVLTF. CDR3 DNA: TGCGCCAGCAGCCCCGGACTAGCGGGTATCTCTGGGGCCAACGTCCTGACTTTC.

This clonotype was seen only a few times. The CDR3 sequence is CAISESSRGIVEDTQYF. The CDR3 bases are TGTGCCATCAGTGAGTCCTCCCGGGGAATAGTTGAAGATACGCAGTATTTT. The chain uses TRBV10-3 and TRBJ2-3, with D tentatively TRBD2 (5 bases). The ends were cut back, 0 bases at V and 5 bases at J, with 18 bases in the middle. The CDR3 length is 17 residues. Germline V gene sequence: CDR1 ENHRY, CDR2 SYGVKD.

The rearrangement joins TRBV7-2 to TRBJ2-3; D is unresolved. Per the germline V gene, CDR1 is SGHTA and CDR2 is FQGNSA. This CDR3 region has 15 residues. V lost 1 base to trimming and J lost 2 bases, with 10 bases between them. The chain's CDR3 is CASSLVTMLTDTQYF. The CDR3 region has the DNA TGTGCCAGCAGCTTAGTAACTATGCTCACAGATACGCAGTATTTT.

In this sample, this clonotype turned up a few times. The chain has TRBV9 and TRBJ2-7; 11 bases align to TRBD2. This CDR3 is built from 20 residues. The J segment lost 2 bases and the V segment lost 4 bases, leaving 20 bases of the junction unmatched. The germline V gene has CDR1 SGDLS and CDR2 YYNGEE. CDR3 bases: TGTGCCAGCAGCAGGGGCCTCCTAGCGGGAGGATGGTCGGCACCCTACGAGCAGTACTTC. This sequence encodes CASSRGLLAGGWSAPYEQYF.

This rearrangement joins TRBV15 to TRBJ1-2; no clear D gene. The CDR3 length is 16 residues. The V end was cut by 0 bases, the J end by 7 bases, with 18 bases between. Germline lookup yields CDR1 LNHNV and CDR2 YYDKDF (reference sequence). The CDR3 coding sequence is TGTGCCACCAGCAGAGACGGCCACGGCCAACTTAGTGGCTACACCTTC. This translates into CATSRDGHGQLSGYTF.